These T cell receptor beta chains were read from a single sample in a study of blood T cell repertoires in COVID-19. Generated by immunoSEQ multiplex PCR, the TCRdb table keeps only in-frame clones and is missing some. Here the sample spans 490,000 or so clones, approximately 87% being singletons. The specimen was PBMCs or T cells enriched from blood (not recorded which). These receptors were collected from a woman between 40 and 55 years old who had recovered from COVID-19. The CDR3 runs from the conserved cysteine through the conserved F or W. D genes are given only for firm matches. Clone sizes are given selectively: once, few, many, or a class where the clone is expanded.

DNA | CDR3 | J | V | size | D
TGTGCCTGGAGTCTGGGGACAAGGCAGCCCCAGCATTTT | CAWSLGTRQPQHF | TRBJ1-5 | TRBV30 | . | .
TGTGCCAGCAGCCTATTCTACGAGCAGTACTTC | CASSLFYEQYF | TRBJ2-7 | TRBV7-8 | . | .
TGTGCCAGCAGCTTATCCCTTAACACTGAAGCTTTCTTT | CASSLSLNTEAFF | TRBJ1-1 | TRBV7-2 | . | .
TGTGCCAGCAGTGGAAATCCGGGACAGGGGGCCGCTTTCTTT | CASSGNPGQGAAFF | TRBJ1-1 | TRBV6-4 | few | TRBD1
TGTGCCAGCAGCCAAGAAGGCAGGCGAAAATATGGCTACACCTTC | CASSQEGRRKYGYTF | TRBJ1-2 | TRBV3-1/TRBV3-2 | . | .
TGTGCCAGCAGCTTATCAGGGTATAGCAATCAGCCCCAGCATTTT | CASSLSGYSNQPQHF | TRBJ1-5 | TRBV5-6 | . | .
TGTGCCAGCAGCTCACAGAGGACTAGCGGGCCCTACAATGAGCAGTTCTTC | CASSSQRTSGPYNEQFF | TRBJ2-1 | TRBV9 | . | TRBD2
TGTGCCAGCTCACCCAATCAAGGGACAGGTCAAAACATTCAGTACTTC | CASSPNQGTGQNIQYF | TRBJ2-4 | TRBV18 | . | TRBD1
TGTGCCAGCAGTGTTCAGGGGGGTTCGAACACCGGGGAGCTGTTTTTT | CASSVQGGSNTGELFF | TRBJ2-2 | TRBV9 | once | .
TGTGCCACCAGCAGCCTACTAGCGGGAGAGCGGGGATACAATGAGCAGTTCTTC | CATSSLLAGERGYNEQFF | TRBJ2-1 | TRBV15 | . | TRBD2
TGTGCCAGCAGTTTACAGGGGTATAATTCACCCCTCCACTTT | CASSLQGYNSPLHF | TRBJ1-6 | TRBV2 | . | TRBD1
TGTGCCAGCAGTTTAAATCGAGGACAGGGTGGTAGGGAAAAACTGTTTTTT | CASSLNRGQGGREKLFF | TRBJ1-4 | TRBV27 | . | TRBD1
TGTGCCAGTTCGGAGGGATATAATTCACCCCTCCACTTT | CASSEGYNSPLHF | TRBJ1-6 | TRBV19 | . | .
TGCGCCAGCAGCCAAGATTGGAGTAGCGGACTACCCTACGAGCAGTACTTC | CASSQDWSSGLPYEQYF | TRBJ2-7 | TRBV4-3 | . | .
TGTGCCAGCAGTAAGACAGGGGGTTATTCGGAGCCCCAGCATTTT | CASSKTGGYSEPQHF | TRBJ1-5 | TRBV7-6 | . | TRBD1
TGTGCCAGCAGCGTGGACAGGGGCGAAGCTTTCTTT | CASSVDRGEAFF | TRBJ1-1 | TRBV9 | . | TRBD1
TGTGCCAGCAGCCGGGACTTCCGCGAGCAGTACTTC | CASSRDFREQYF | TRBJ2-7 | TRBV5-5 | . | .
TGCGCCAGCAGTCGGGGGATGGTGACAGGGGGCACTGAAGCTTTCTTT | CASSRGMVTGGTEAFF | TRBJ1-1 | TRBV4-3 | . | TRBD1
TGTGCCAGCAGCCAAGAGGGACTAGCGGGAACGAACACCGGGGAGCTGTTTTTT | CASSQEGLAGTNTGELFF | TRBJ2-2 | TRBV4-2 | . | TRBD2
TGTGCCAGCAGCTTGGAGGGGGTGGAGACCCAGTACTTC | CASSLEGVETQYF | TRBJ2-5 | TRBV5-6 | . | .
TGTGCCAGCAGCCCCAGACCGGGACAGCAGTACTATGGCTACACCTTC | CASSPRPGQQYYGYTF | TRBJ1-2 | TRBV3-1/TRBV3-2 | . | TRBD1
TGTGCCAGCTCACTAACCTCAGGGGGAGGAAACACCATATATTTT | CASSLTSGGGNTIYF | TRBJ1-3 | TRBV18 | . | TRBD1
TGTGCTAGTGGTCCGGAGGGCCTTGAGACCCAGTACTTC | CASGPEGLETQYF | TRBJ2-5 | TRBV12-5 | few | .
TGTGCCAGCAGTTACTCGGTCCAGGATTACGAGCAGTACTTC | CASSYSVQDYEQYF | TRBJ2-7 | TRBV6-5 | . | .
TGTGCCAGCAGCCAAGGTCAAACTAGCGGGAGGGTCTACGAGCAGTACTTC | CASSQGQTSGRVYEQYF | TRBJ2-7 | TRBV3-1/TRBV3-2 | . | TRBD2
TGTGCCAGCAGTTACACTAGACAGGGGGTAGTTTACGAGCAGTACTTC | CASSYTRQGVVYEQYF | TRBJ2-7 | TRBV6-5 | . | TRBD1
TGTGCCAGCAGTCGACAGGGTTATGGCTACACCTTC | CASSRQGYGYTF | TRBJ1-2 | TRBV27 | many | TRBD1
TGTGCCATCAGTCTAAGTCCTAGCGGGAGGGCCGAGTTCAATGGGGAGACCCAGTACTTC | CAISLSPSGRAEFNGETQYF | TRBJ2-5 | TRBV10-3 | once | TRBD2
TGCGCCAGCAGTTGGGGACAGGGGCCTAACTATGGCTACACCTTC | CASSWGQGPNYGYTF | TRBJ1-2 | TRBV5-1 | . | TRBD1
TGTGCCAGCAGACAACGGAGCTCCTACGAGCAGTACTTC | CASRQRSSYEQYF | TRBJ2-7 | TRBV12-3/TRBV12-4 | . | .
TGTGCCAGCAGTTTTACAGGGTATGATAGCTATGGCTACACCTTC | CASSFTGYDSYGYTF | TRBJ1-2 | TRBV6-5 | . | .
TGCAGTGCTGGTAGCTATGGCTACACCTTC | CSAGSYGYTF | TRBJ1-2 | TRBV20-1 | few | .
TGCGCCAGCAGCTTTTTGGGACAGGGAAGAGAAAAACTGTTTTTT | CASSFLGQGREKLFF | TRBJ1-4 | TRBV5-1 | . | TRBD1
TGTGCCAGCAGTTTTAGGGCCCGGGACAGGGGACAAATTCGTCATTCACCCCTCCACTTT | CASSFRARDRGQIRHSPLHF | TRBJ1-6 | TRBV27 | . | TRBD1
TGTGCCAGCAGCTCGACAGGGGGTGAAGGAGGAGCTTTCTTT | CASSSTGGEGGAFF | TRBJ1-1 | TRBV5-4 | once | TRBD1
TGCGCCAGCAGCAGAAGGGGGCCGGGCGACACTGAAGCTTTCTTT | CASSRRGPGDTEAFF | TRBJ1-1 | TRBV5-1 | . | TRBD1
TGTGCCAGCAGCTTGGGCCTCACCCTACAAGAGACCCAGTACTTC | CASSLGLTLQETQYF | TRBJ2-5 | TRBV5-6 | . | .
TGTGCCAGCAGTAAGGGACTCCGCTATGGCTACACCTTC | CASSKGLRYGYTF | TRBJ1-2 | TRBV28 | . | .
TGTGCCAGCACCCGAGACAGGGGAGCCTCGACAGATACGCAGTATTTT | CASTRDRGASTDTQYF | TRBJ2-3 | TRBV2 | . | TRBD1
TGTGCCAGCAGCTTGGTTTCAGGGACATCCTACGAGCAGTACTTC | CASSLVSGTSYEQYF | TRBJ2-7 | TRBV5-4 | . | .
TGCGCCATCTCCAAGATAGGTTTTTATAGCCTTCCTTTGAACACTGAAGCTTTCTTT | CAISKIGFYSLPLNTEAFF | TRBJ1-1 | TRBV4-3 | once | .
TGCGCCAGCAGCTTGGCAGGACTAGCGGACAATGAGCAGTTCTTC | CASSLAGLADNEQFF | TRBJ2-1 | TRBV5-1 | . | TRBD2
TGTGCCAGCAATTTGGCGGGCTCCTACAATGAGCAGTTCTTC | CASNLAGSYNEQFF | TRBJ2-1 | TRBV11-1 | many | .
TGTGCCAGCTCACCCTGGACTAGCGGGAGCAATGAGCAGTTCTTC | CASSPWTSGSNEQFF | TRBJ2-1 | TRBV18 | . | TRBD2
TGTGCCAGCAGCTTCCGAACAGGGGACGAAAAACTGTTTTTT | CASSFRTGDEKLFF | TRBJ1-4 | TRBV5-4 | . | TRBD1
TGTGCCACCAGTGACGAGCGGATCACCGATACGCAGTATTTT | CATSDERITDTQYF | TRBJ2-3 | TRBV24-1 | . | .
TGTGCCAGCAGCGTAGCTTTAGCGGGGTATGGCTACACCTTC | CASSVALAGYGYTF | TRBJ1-2 | TRBV9 | . | .
TGTGCCAGCAGCTTAGATGGCCTGTATGGGGCCAACGTCCTGACTTTC | CASSLDGLYGANVLTF | TRBJ2-6 | TRBV11-2 | . | .
TGTGCCAGCAGTTACCCGGGACAGGGGGCTAATCGGCCCCAGCATTTT | CASSYPGQGANRPQHF | TRBJ1-5 | TRBV6-2/TRBV6-3 | . | TRBD1
TGTGCCAGCAGCTGGGGACAGGGGCCTGGAAACACCATATATTTT | CASSWGQGPGNTIYF | TRBJ1-3 | TRBV7-9 | . | TRBD1
TGCGCCAGCCACGCCCAGGGAGGGCTGACTGAAGCTTTCTTT | CASHAQGGLTEAFF | TRBJ1-1 | TRBV5-1 | . | .